These T cell receptor beta chains were read from a single sample in a study of T cells in tuberculosis. This table comes from immunoSEQ multiplex PCR, and its TCRdb copy is limited to in-frame clones, with some not included. Of about 54,000 clones in the sample, roughly 87% were seen once. The specimen was CD1b-GMM tetramer-negative cells sorted from PBMCs. Receptors were obtained from an adult woman with latent tuberculosis. Both conserved end residues are part of each CDR3. The order of the fields is J gene, clone size, V gene, D gene, CDR3 protein, CDR3 DNA. The D gene is left open where the match is weak. The listing skips clone size in some rows; elsewhere it reads once, few, many or a size class.

TRBJ2-1 | - | TRBV5-1 | TRBD2 | CASANEPSGRRTEQFF | TGCGCCAGCGCAAATGAGCCTAGCGGCAGGCGAACTGAGCAGTTCTTC
TRBJ2-2 | - | TRBV27 | TRBD2 | CASSRLAGVNTGELFF | TGTGCCAGCAGCAGACTAGCGGGGGTGAACACCGGGGAGCTGTTTTTT
TRBJ2-7 | once | TRBV7-2 | - | CASSLLWGGLPYEQYF | TGTGCCAGCAGCTTACTCTGGGGGGGCCTGCCCTACGAGCAGTACTTC
TRBJ2-5 | - | TRBV4-1 | TRBD2 | CASSQEWASGGGETQYF | TGCGCCAGCAGCCAAGAGTGGGCGAGCGGGGGTGGGGAGACCCAGTACTTC
TRBJ2-7 | once | TRBV28 | - | CASSRQPSYEQYF | TGTGCCAGCAGTCGACAACCATCCTACGAGCAGTACTTC
TRBJ2-3 | - | TRBV9 | TRBD2 | CASSVGAQGLAGSPATDTQYF | TGTGCCAGCAGCGTAGGGGCACAGGGACTAGCGGGCTCGCCGGCGACAGATACGCAGTATTTT
TRBJ2-7 | - | TRBV5-4 | TRBD1 | CASSLIGTGTYEQYF | TGTGCCAGCAGCTTGATTGGGACAGGTACCTACGAGCAGTACTTC
TRBJ1-2 | - | TRBV28 | - | CASSLSINYGYTF | TGTGCCAGCAGTTTGTCTATAAACTATGGCTACACCTTC
TRBJ1-2 | - | TRBV5-1 | - | CASSSTGFYGYTF | TGCGCCAGCAGCTCGACAGGCTTCTATGGCTACACCTTC
TRBJ2-7 | - | TRBV9 | - | CASSGTPSYEQYF | TGTGCCAGCAGCGGGACTCCCTCCTACGAGCAGTACTTC
TRBJ1-2 | - | TRBV6-4 | TRBD1 | CASSFGTGDLKDYGYTF | TGTGCCAGCAGTTTCGGGACAGGGGATTTGAAGGACTATGGCTACACCTTC
TRBJ2-7 | - | TRBV7-9 | TRBD1 | CASSWDSSYEQYF | TGTGCCAGCAGCTGGGACAGTTCCTACGAGCAGTACTTC
TRBJ2-7 | - | TRBV27 | TRBD2 | CASSQLAGGLYF | TGTGCCAGCAGTCAGTTAGCGGGAGGTTTGTACTTC
TRBJ2-3 | - | TRBV6-4 | - | CASSEEEGTTDTQYF | TGTGCCAGCAGTGAGGAGGAGGGAACCACAGATACGCAGTATTTT
TRBJ2-3 | - | TRBV13 | - | CASSSVGGAGTDTQYF | TGTGCCAGCAGCTCTGTCGGAGGGGCGGGCACAGATACGCAGTATTTT
TRBJ2-5 | - | TRBV28 | - | CASSLSTVQETQYF | TGTGCCAGCAGTTTATCTACGGTCCAAGAGACCCAGTACTTC
TRBJ2-4 | - | TRBV27 | TRBD1 | CASSYGDRLAKNIQYF | TGTGCCAGCAGTTATGGGGACAGGCTAGCCAAAAACATTCAGTACTTC
TRBJ1-6 | - | TRBV14 | - | CASSQVSGHPNSPLHF | TGTGCCAGCAGCCAAGTGTCTGGACACCCTAATTCACCCCTCCACTTT
TRBJ2-3 | - | TRBV30 | TRBD2 | CAWMGGRNTQYF | TGTGCCTGGATGGGAGGGAGGAATACGCAGTATTTT
TRBJ2-7 | - | TRBV7-2 | - | CASSPLANSYEQYF | TGTGCCAGCAGCCCCTTAGCGAATTCCTACGAGCAGTACTTC
TRBJ2-7 | - | TRBV29-1 | - | CSAGQSSYEQYF | TGCAGCGCAGGACAGAGCTCCTACGAGCAGTACTTC
TRBJ2-3 | - | TRBV10-3 | TRBD2 | CAIAPSGGFDTQYF | TGTGCCATTGCTCCTAGCGGGGGTTTTGATACGCAGTATTTT
TRBJ2-4 | once | TRBV28 | - | CASYEGGVGAKNIQYF | TGTGCCAGCTACGAAGGGGGGGTAGGAGCCAAAAACATTCAGTACTTC
TRBJ2-3 | - | TRBV9 | - | CASSALTGFGTDTQYF | TGTGCCAGCAGCGCCCTAACAGGCTTTGGCACAGATACGCAGTATTTT
TRBJ1-2 | - | TRBV30 | - | CAWSPPGGGYTF | TGTGCCTGGAGCCCTCCGGGGGGGGGCTACACCTTC
TRBJ2-3 | - | TRBV9 | TRBD2 | CASSVEGDLAGADTQYF | TGTGCCAGCAGCGTAGAAGGTGACCTAGCGGGAGCAGATACGCAGTATTTT
TRBJ1-2 | - | TRBV7-9 | - | CASSLGQIYGYTF | TGTGCCAGCAGCTTAGGTCAAATCTATGGCTACACCTTC
TRBJ2-5 | - | TRBV7-8 | TRBD2 | CASSSSGRAGETQYF | TGTGCCAGCAGTTCTAGCGGGAGGGCCGGAGAGACCCAGTACTTC
TRBJ1-4 | - | TRBV18 | - | CASRYGINEKLFF | TGTGCCAGCCGCTACGGGATTAATGAAAAACTGTTTTTT
TRBJ1-1 | - | TRBV2 | TRBD1 | CASSEGQGIRGTEAFF | TGTGCCAGCAGTGAGGGACAGGGGATCCGAGGCACTGAAGCTTTCTTT
TRBJ2-3 | - | TRBV7-2 | TRBD2 | CASRSGLAGGLYTDTQYF | TGTGCCAGCAGAAGCGGACTAGCGGGAGGGCTCTACACAGATACGCAGTATTTT
TRBJ2-2 | - | TRBV28 | - | CASSFYREYTGELFF | TGTGCCAGCAGTTTTTACAGGGAGTACACCGGGGAGCTGTTTTTT
TRBJ1-1 | - | TRBV6-1 | - | CASSGQVNTEAFF | TGTGCCAGCAGTGGACAGGTGAACACTGAAGCTTTCTTT
TRBJ2-1 | - | TRBV19 | TRBD2 | CASSGQRGGILEQFF | TGTGCCAGTAGTGGACAGCGGGGGGGCATTCTTGAGCAGTTCTTC
TRBJ2-7 | once | TRBV5-1 | - | CASSLEFRGAEEQYF | TGCGCCAGCAGCTTGGAATTTCGGGGGGCAGAAGAGCAGTACTTC
TRBJ2-6 | - | TRBV5-6 | TRBD1 | CASSLGGRGPNVLTF | TGTGCCAGCAGCTTGGGTGGCAGGGGGCCCAACGTCCTGACTTTC
TRBJ2-5 | - | TRBV5-6 | TRBD1 | CASSTNRGKTQYF | TGTGCCAGCAGCACTAACAGGGGCAAGACCCAGTACTTC
TRBJ1-4 | - | TRBV18 | - | CASSPTHGDRGEKLFF | TGTGCCAGCTCACCAACCCACGGTGACCGGGGGGAAAAACTGTTTTTT
TRBJ2-1 | once | TRBV5-4 | - | CASSPQGSYNEQFF | TGTGCCAGCAGCCCACAGGGCTCCTACAATGAGCAGTTCTTC
TRBJ2-1 | - | TRBV25-1 | TRBD1 | CASRTTGIYNEQFF | TGTGCCAGCAGGACGACAGGGATCTACAATGAGCAGTTCTTC
TRBJ2-7 | few | TRBV7-9 | - | CASSLISGEQYF | TGTGCCAGCAGCTTAATTTCCGGGGAGCAGTACTTC
TRBJ2-2 | - | TRBV9 | TRBD2 | CASSVGSGGPVGELFF | TGTGCCAGCAGCGTAGGCTCGGGAGGGCCCGTCGGGGAGCTGTTTTTT
TRBJ2-7 | once | TRBV5-4 | TRBD1 | CASSFSQGAYEQYF | TGTGCCAGCAGCTTTAGTCAGGGGGCCTACGAGCAGTACTTC
TRBJ2-3 | - | TRBV7-3 | TRBD2 | CASSLFVAGVEDTQYF | TGTGCCAGCAGCTTATTCGTTGCGGGGGTAGAGGATACGCAGTATTTT
TRBJ1-2 | few | TRBV7-9 | - | CASSLAREYGYTF | TGTGCCAGCAGCTTAGCGAGGGAATATGGCTACACCTTC